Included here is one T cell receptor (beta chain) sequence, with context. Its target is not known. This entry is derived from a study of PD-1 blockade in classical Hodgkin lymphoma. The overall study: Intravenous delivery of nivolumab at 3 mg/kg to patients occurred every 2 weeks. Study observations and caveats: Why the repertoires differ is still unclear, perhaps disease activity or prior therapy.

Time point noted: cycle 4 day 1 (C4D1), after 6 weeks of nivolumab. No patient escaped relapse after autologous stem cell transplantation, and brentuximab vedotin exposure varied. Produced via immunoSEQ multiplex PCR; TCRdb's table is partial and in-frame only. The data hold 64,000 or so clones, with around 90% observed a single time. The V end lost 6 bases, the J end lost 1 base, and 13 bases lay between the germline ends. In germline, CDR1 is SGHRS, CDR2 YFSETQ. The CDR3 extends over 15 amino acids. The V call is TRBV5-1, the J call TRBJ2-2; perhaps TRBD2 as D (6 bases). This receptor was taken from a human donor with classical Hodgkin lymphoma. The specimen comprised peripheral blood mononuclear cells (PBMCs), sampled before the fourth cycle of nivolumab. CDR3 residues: CASTLASENTGELFF. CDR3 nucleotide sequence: TGCGCCAGCACCCTGGCTAGCGAGAACACCGGGGAGCTGTTTTTT.